This TCR beta chain was found in a study of early T cells in non-severe SARS-CoV-2 infection. Study in general: Unpaired chains resulted from sequencing bulk RNA of unsorted whole blood.

This clonotype was observed at least ten times. The target antigen is unknown. Deletions cut 4 bases from V and 3 bases from J, with 20 bases between. CDR1 and CDR2 (germline): KGHDR, SFDVKD. The CDR3 is 17 amino acids. TCRdb reprocessed the 5' RACE reads with MiXCR, giving one entry per CDR3 protein. The table shows nearly 60,000 distinct CDR3 sequences, with 10% to 15% occurring only once. The study's findings and limits: Private and CD4 specificities were missed by VDJdb matching, skewed to anti-spike CD8.

The source material was whole blood. This TCR was recovered from an adult who was a healthcare worker with PCR-confirmed SARS-CoV-2 infection or an uninfected control (not recorded which). The chain recombines TRBV24-1 with TRBJ2-5; possible D gene TRBD1, 5 bases. DNA for the CDR3: TGTGCCACCAGTGACACTCGTGGGGCCTCAGTGGAAGAGACCCAGTACTTC. Amino acid sequence: CATSDTRGASVEETQYF.